This TCR beta chain was captured in a study of T cells in Graves' hyperthyroidism and ophthalmopathy. Study information: Initial diagnosis, before any treatment, was when peripheral blood was collected.

The germline V gene encodes CDR1 MNHNY and CDR2 SVGAGI (reference sequence). CDR3 length: 16 residues. TCR beta CDR3 regions were amplified from RNA transcripts. TCR CDR3 regions were first amplified by RT-PCR with HTBI primers. A single record per CDR3 protein comes from TCRdb applying MiXCR to the multiplex PCR reads. Of about 680,000 distinct CDR3 sequences listed, roughly a third are singletons. With respect to this clonotype: A read error is possible here, since a much larger clone lies one base away.

Researchers barred patients who had uncontrolled infection, other autoimmune disease, pregnancy or lactation. The J gene is TRBJ1-2, the V gene TRBV6-6; D is possibly TRBD1 (6 bases). Sample: blood. The receptor's source is a woman in her forties with Graves' hyperthyroidism. The chain's CDR3 is CAISGDTTGLNYGYTF. The DNA of the CDR3 is TGTGCCATCAGTGGGGACACAACTGGGCTTAACTATGGCTACACCTTC.